This T cell receptor beta chain was observed in a study of T cells in Graves' hyperthyroidism and ophthalmopathy. Study details: The blood sample was taken at first diagnosis, before treatment began. Study-level results: Researchers found most expanded thyroid clonotypes above 0.001 in blood as well.

RNA transcripts served as the template for amplifying TCR beta CDR3 regions. HTBI primers were used for first-round RT-PCR of the TCR CDR3. TCRdb re-called the multiplex PCR reads through MiXCR, storing one row per CDR3 protein. Counted here are fewer than 700,000 distinct CDR3 sequences, approximately 17% occurring once; the ten biggest clones make up roughly 15%. Uncontrolled infection, other autoimmune disease, pregnancy or lactation excluded patients. Clinical symptoms, serum thyroxine and TRAb, thyroid ultrasound and orbital computed tomography were used for the diagnoses. This clonotype was counted many times. Its target is unknown. Germline lookup yields CDR1 LGHDT and CDR2 YNNKEL (reference sequence). The CDR3 runs 12 residues. Between the trimmed V and J ends, which lost 2 bases and 6 bases, there was a span of 5 bases.

The sequence was obtained from a woman between 18 and 29 years old with Graves' ophthalmopathy. Sequenced material: blood. The J gene is TRBJ2-1, the V gene TRBV3-1; D perhaps matches TRBD2 (5 bases). The CDR3 region is CASSQTSNEQFF. The CDR3 DNA follows: TGTGCCAGCAGCCAAACTAGCAATGAGCAGTTCTTC.